These 29 T cell receptor beta chains originate from one sample sequenced in a study of T cell clonality in common variable immunodeficiency. Study outcomes and limitations: In common variable immunodeficiency, TCR beta chains reportedly carried fewer deletions and N-nucleotide insertions.

Method: immunoSEQ multiplex PCR; TCRdb's copy keeps in-frame clones and lacks some. The sample has about 19,000 clones, none seen only once; the top ten hold 24%. These receptors have no identified antigens. The specimen sequenced was peripheral blood mononuclear cells. The receptors were sampled from a human donor with common variable immunodeficiency.

The sample holds a few counts of this clone. This CDR3 is CASSQPDRYQETQYF. Partial CDR3 DNA: TGTGCCAGCAGCCAACCCGACAGGTACCAAGAGACC. V usage is TRBV7-9 and J usage is TRBJ2-5; perhaps TRBD1 as D (6 bases). The read gets to within 3 residues of the CDR3 end, and the germline J gene fills in the rest. The CDR3 runs 15 residues. Trimming cost V 5 bases and J 0 bases, with 13 bases left between them. CDR1 is SEHNR and CDR2 is FQNEAQ in the germline V gene (reference sequence).

This clone showed up just a few times. Sequencing ends 3 residues short of the CDR3 end; the germline J gene provides the rest. The rearrangement links TRBV19 to TRBJ1-5; a possible D gene is TRBD1 (5 bases). Germline CDR1 is LNHDA and CDR2 is SQIVND (reference sequence). The ends were cut back, 6 bases at V and 0 bases at J, with 21 bases in the middle. CDR3 length equals 18 residues. CDR3 DNA, as far as it was read: TGTGCCAGTAGCCCGGGCCTCGGACAAATGTATAGCAATCAGCCC. This sequence encodes CASSPGLGQMYSNQP. The whole CDR3 region reads CASSPGLGQMYSNQPQHF.

This clone was recorded many times. The read finishes 3 residues shy of the CDR3 end, and the germline J gene is used to complete it. This chain uses TRBV7-3 with TRBJ2-1, with D uncertain. CDR1 is SGHTA and CDR2 is FQGTGA in the germline V gene. V dropped 5 bases and J dropped 8 bases, with 19 bases sitting between them. This CDR3 spans 15 amino acids. The CDR3 bases that were read are TGTGCCAGCAGCCTCCGGTCTATTTTCCCCCATGAG. Translated: CASSLRSIFPHE. The complete CDR3 protein is CASSLRSIFPHEQFF.

This clone was observed a handful of times. The CDR3 DNA, read in part, is TGTGCCAGCAGCTTGACAGTTTCTGGAAACACC. Protein product: CASSLTVSGNT. The entire CDR3 sequence reads CASSLTVSGNTIYF. V usage is TRBV7-9 and J usage is TRBJ1-3; TRBD1 is a possible D gene (5 bases). The missing CDR3 end, 3 residues past where the read stops, is filled in from the germline J gene. This CDR3 region has 14 residues. V was cut by 3 bases and J by 1 base, with 7 bases left in between. The germline V gene encodes CDR1 SEHNR and CDR2 FQNEAQ (reference sequence).

Of note for this clone: Coverage ceases 3 residues before the CDR3 finishes, and the germline J gene fills in the end. The rearrangement joins TRBV5-1 to TRBJ2-5; 7 nucleotides agree with TRBD1. Losses at the gene ends were 4 bases for V and 5 bases for J; bases not matched to a gene: 11. This CDR3 has 15 amino acids. CDR1 is SGHRS, CDR2 YFSETQ, per germline. The part of the CDR3 DNA that was read is TGCGCCAGCAGCATCATAGACAGGGTATTGGAGACC. It translates to CASSIIDRVLET. The CDR3 in full is CASSIIDRVLETQYF.

To note about this clone: The CDR3 extends 3 residues past the end of the read, so its final part is completed from the germline J gene. The rearrangement links TRBV18 to TRBJ1-2, with D perhaps TRBD1 (5 bases). Germline loops: CDR1 KGHSH, CDR2 LQKENI. The CDR3 extends over 14 amino acids. V was cut by 6 bases and J by 4 bases, with 15 bases left in between. CDR3 loop: CASSSSTQGYGYTF. The CDR3 DNA, read in part, is TGTGCCAGCTCGTCTTCTACCCAGGGCTATGGC.

This clone was picked up many times. The CDR3 end is not reached by the read, which stops 3 residues before it; the germline J gene fills it in. This rearrangement joins TRBV29-1 to TRBJ1-2; D remains unclear. The CDR3 sequence is 15 residues long. Looked up from germline, CDR1 is SQVTM and CDR2 is ANQGSEA. The ends were cut back, 5 bases at V and 4 bases at J, with 20 bases in the middle. The CDR3: CSVTPLEGLSYGYTF. Partial CDR3 DNA: TGCAGCGTTACCCCGTTAGAAGGGCTAAGCTATGGC.

Remarks on this clone: Read data end 3 residues before the CDR3 end; the end is taken from the germline J gene. The chain carries TRBV18 and TRBJ2-3; 10 bases are shared with TRBD1. Germline V gives CDR1 KGHSH, CDR2 LQKENI. Unmatched junction bases numbered 8, after V lost 2 bases and J lost 3 bases. This CDR3 is 17 amino acids long. Incomplete CDR3 DNA: TGTGCCAGCTCACCATTGAAGACAGGGGGCTGGACAGATACG. It specifies CASSPLKTGGWTDT. In full, the CDR3 reads CASSPLKTGGWTDTQYF. The full variable domain, completed using reference TRBV18 and TRBJ2-3, is NAGVMQNPRHLVRRRGQEARLRCSPMKGHSHVYWYRQLPEEGLKFMVYLQKENIIDESGMPKERFSAEFPKEGPSILRIQQVVRGDSAAYFCASSPLKTGGWTDTQYFGPGTRLTVL.

Partial CDR3 DNA: TGTGCCAGCAGACCCCAACTAGTTTATGTACTAGATACG. Amino acids: CASRPQLVYVLDT. The CDR3 reads in full as CASRPQLVYVLDTQYF. The chain has TRBV6-2 or TRBV6-3 and TRBJ2-3; maybe TRBD2 (5 bases). The CDR3 end is not reached by the read, which stops 3 residues before it; the germline J gene fills it in. CDR1 and CDR2 from the germline V gene are MNHEY and SVGEGT. Trimming shortened V by 6 bases and J by 5 bases, and 21 bases separated the two germline ends. CDR3 length: 16 amino acids.

This clone was found a few times. The sequence runs out 3 residues before the end of the CDR3; the remainder is reconstructed from the germline J gene. The chain employs TRBV7-6 and TRBJ2-1, with 7 bases aligning to TRBD2. V dropped 6 bases and J dropped 2; count of bases not matched to a gene: 13. The CDR3 totals 17 residues. Germline CDR1 SGHVS, CDR2 FNYEAQ. CDR3 bases read: TGTGCCAGCAGTCGTAGCGGCAGCGGGGTGCCCTACAATGAG. This encodes CASSRSGSGVPYNE. The entire CDR3 protein is CASSRSGSGVPYNEQFF.

This clone was counted many times. The CDR3 goes on 3 residues after the read ends, and that part is filled in from the germline J gene. V usage is TRBV7-9 and J usage is TRBJ1-1; tentatively, D is TRBD1 (6 bases). The CDR3 length is 15 residues. V lost 5 bases to trimming and J lost 5 bases, with 18 bases between them. CDR1 is SEHNR and CDR2 is FQNEAQ in the germline V gene (reference sequence). The CDR3 sequence: CASSPHNTGRTEAFF. CDR3 DNA (partial): TGTGCCAGCAGCCCGCATAATACAGGGCGGACTGAA.

This clone was observed a few times. The read stops 3 residues short of the end of the CDR3; the missing end is completed from the germline J gene. The J gene is TRBJ1-2, the V gene TRBV19; 7 nucleotides agree with TRBD1. CDR3 length: 12 amino acids. Germline V CDR1 and CDR2: LNHDA, SQIVND (reference sequence). The CDR3 loop is CASSDRVSGYTF. CDR3 DNA (partial): TGTGCCAGTAGTGACAGGGTCAGCGGC.

Turning to this clone: The sequence runs out 3 residues before the end of the CDR3; the remainder is reconstructed from the germline J gene. This chain links TRBV7-6 with TRBJ1-6; the match to TRBD1 covers 7 bases. With V trimmed by 3 bases and J by 6 bases, 5 bases remained unmatched. Germline values: CDR1 SGHVS, CDR2 FNYEAQ. The length of the CDR3 is 15 residues. CDR3 loop: CASSLGDRANSPLHF. Partial CDR3 DNA: TGTGCCAGCAGCTTGGGAGACAGGGCTAATTCACCC. The whole variable domain, filled in from reference TRBV7-6 and TRBJ1-6, reads GAGVSQSPRYKVTKRGQDVALRCDPISGHVSLYWYRQALGQGPEFLTYFNYEAQQDKSGLPNDRFSAERPEGSISTLTIQRTEQRDSAMYRCASSLGDRANSPLHFGNGTRLTVT.

As to this clone: The read ends 3 residues shy of where the CDR3 ends; the end is completed using the germline J gene. V and J are TRBV7-2 and TRBJ2-3; D not resolved. The germline gives CDR1 SGHTA, CDR2 FQGNSA. CDR3 length: 10 amino acids. The CDR3 reads CASSSGTQYF. CDR3 DNA, as far as it was read: TGTGCCAGCAGCTCAGGAACG.

This clone occurred many times. The CDR3 end is not reached by the read, which stops 3 residues before it; the germline J gene fills it in. The chain links TRBV29-1 to TRBJ2-3; no firm D call. The CDR3 is 11 amino acids. Germline V gene lookup returns CDR1 SQVTM and CDR2 ANQGSEA. V was shortened by 7 bases and J by 5 bases, with 10 bases between the two germline ends. CDR3 loop: CSASLLDTQYF. Incomplete CDR3 DNA: TGCAGCGCCTCCTTACTAGATACG.

With regard to this clone: The read falls 3 residues short of the CDR3 end, and the missing part is taken from the germline J gene. This chain joins TRBV2 and TRBJ2-7; TRBD1 matches at 7 bases. In germline, CDR1 is SNHLY, CDR2 FYNNEI. After removal of 6 bases from V and 4 bases from J, the junction contained 15 bases not matched to a gene. The CDR3 is made up of 16 amino acids. The CDR3 bases that were read are TGTGCCAGCAGCGCGCAAGGGGGCGCTAATCGGTACGAG. This gives the protein CASSAQGGANRYE. The CDR3 reads in full as CASSAQGGANRYEQYF.

This clone was recorded a few times. The read is 3 residues too short to cover the CDR3 end, so that end is filled in from the germline J gene. This chain joins TRBV19 and TRBJ2-6; no firm D call. The CDR3 spans 14 residues. Trimming stripped 7 bases from V and 0 bases from J, with 7 bases between. Germline V gene lookup returns CDR1 LNHDA and CDR2 SQIVND (reference sequence). The CDR3: CASTRYSGANVLTF. CDR3 bases read: TGTGCCAGTACCCGCTACTCTGGGGCCAACGTC.

This clone was picked up a small number of times. The read halts 3 residues ahead of the CDR3 end, with the missing end drawn from the germline J gene. This chain links TRBV30 with TRBJ2-7, with 8 bases that match TRBD1. CDR1 is GTSNPN and CDR2 is SVGIG in the germline V gene (reference sequence). The CDR3 runs to 14 residues. V lost 3 bases to trimming and J lost 5 bases; unmatched junction nucleotides: 9. The CDR3 sequence is CAWRKQGVAHEQYF. CDR3 DNA (partial): TGTGCCTGGAGAAAACAGGGGGTCGCCCACGAG.

This clone has a handful of counts. The observed sequence ends 3 residues before the CDR3 terminus, with the missing tail filled in from the germline J gene. V gene TRBV7-9 combines with J gene TRBJ1-6, with D perhaps matching TRBD1 (5 bases). Germline assignment: CDR1 SEHNR and CDR2 FQNEAQ (reference sequence). CDR3 length equals 13 residues. V lost 1 base to trimming and J lost 10 bases, with 8 bases between them. Incomplete CDR3 DNA: TGTGCCAGCAGCTTAGAGACAGTATCACCC. Protein sequence: CASSLETVSP. The whole CDR3 reads CASSLETVSPLHF.

This clone has just a few counts. Coverage ceases 3 residues before the CDR3 finishes, and the germline J gene fills in the end. At the DNA level, this CDR3 is encoded by other sequences in the same sample as well. The chain carries TRBV7-6 and TRBJ1-4; tentatively, D is TRBD1 (5 bases). The V gene's germline CDR1 is SGHVS and CDR2 FNYEAQ. CDR3 length: 16 amino acids. V was clipped by 1 base and J by 10 bases, with 19 bases between them. This CDR3 is CASSLVGHRETTKLFF. The covered CDR3 bases are TGTGCCAGCAGCTTAGTAGGACATCGTGAAACTACAAAA.

Regarding this clone: The read is 3 residues too short to cover the CDR3 end, so that end is filled in from the germline J gene. The chain combines TRBV7-9 with TRBJ2-3; tentative D call: TRBD2 (6 bases). Germline-derived CDR1 and CDR2 are SEHNR and FQNEAQ (reference sequence). This CDR3 is built from 15 residues. V was cut by 1 base and J by 3 bases, with 11 bases left in between. The CDR3 DNA, read in part, is TGTGCCAGCAGCTTAGTGCTAGCGAGGACAGATACG. It encodes CASSLVLARTDT. Given in full, the CDR3 is CASSLVLARTDTQYF.

For this clone: The read terminates 3 residues ahead of where the CDR3 ends, so the germline J gene completes it. The rearrangement joins TRBV30 to TRBJ2-7; D is perhaps TRBD1 or TRBD2 (5 bases each). This CDR3 is 13 amino acids long. Germline CDR1 and CDR2: GTSNPN and SVGIG (reference sequence). V was pared by 0 bases and J by 5 bases, with 11 bases between. The CDR3 sequence is CAWSVDRGDEQYF. The CDR3 DNA, read in part, is TGTGCCTGGAGTGTCGATAGAGGGGACGAG.

In its sample, this clone was seen many times. The read ends 3 residues early relative to the CDR3; the germline J gene fills the gap. The chain links TRBV20-1 to TRBJ1-1; D is perhaps TRBD1 (5 bases). Looked up from germline, CDR1 is DFQATT and CDR2 is SNEGSKA (reference sequence). CDR3 length equals 13 residues. V was clipped by 5 bases and J by 6 bases, with 16 bases between them. Partial CDR3 DNA: TGCAGTGCTGGTCCGGACATTCACGCTGAA. Amino acids: CSAGPDIHAE. The CDR3 as a whole reads CSAGPDIHAEAFF.

This clone was seen only a few times. The CDR3 goes on 3 residues after the read ends, and that part is filled in from the germline J gene. The chain recombines TRBV7-2 with TRBJ2-2; no firm D call. The CDR3 extends over 14 amino acids. Germline V gives CDR1 SGHTA, CDR2 FQGNSA. V lost 0 bases, J lost 2 bases, and 4 bases lay in between. The part of the CDR3 DNA that was read is TGTGCCAGCAGCTTAGCCCTAAACACCGGGGAG. Protein sequence: CASSLALNTGE. From start to end, the CDR3 is CASSLALNTGELFF.

To note about this clone: The read gets to within 3 residues of the CDR3 end, and the germline J gene fills in the rest. The gene calls are TRBV19 and TRBJ1-4; 7 bases map to TRBD1. The length of the CDR3 is 14 residues. The junction had 8 bases not matched to a gene; V was cut back by 6 bases and J by 7 bases. The germline CDR1 and CDR2 sequences are LNHDA and SQIVND (reference sequence). The CDR3: CASRPTGDAEKLFF. The part of the CDR3 DNA that was read is TGTGCCAGTAGACCAACAGGGGATGCTGAAAAA.

This clone was observed a few times. The CDR3 is CASRPSVFYYYEQYF. The part of the CDR3 DNA that was read is TGTGCCAGTAGACCTTCAGTTTTTTACTACTACGAG. The rearrangement links TRBV19 to TRBJ2-7; D is ambiguous. Read coverage stops 3 residues before the CDR3 terminus; the germline J gene supplies the remainder. This CDR3 is 15 amino acids long. V dropped 6 bases and J dropped 3 bases, with 18 bases sitting between them. Germline V lookup: CDR1 LNHDA, CDR2 SQIVND (reference sequence).

Points on this clone: The read halts 3 residues ahead of the CDR3 end, with the missing end drawn from the germline J gene. The chain combines TRBV19 with TRBJ2-5; 7 bases fit TRBD1. In germline, CDR1 is LNHDA, CDR2 SQIVND (reference sequence). This CDR3 is 15 amino acids long. Losses at the gene ends were 1 base for V and 7 bases for J; bases not matched to a gene: 9. CDR3: CASSIVAGPGGTQYF. The sequenced part of the CDR3 DNA is TGTGCCAGTAGTATAGTGGCAGGTCCAGGGGGGACC. Variable domain in full (rest from reference TRBV19 and TRBJ2-5): DGGITQSPKYLFRKEGQNVTLSCEQNLNHDAMYWYRQDPGQGLRLIYYSQIVNDFQKGDIAEGYSVSREKKESFPLTVTSAQKNPTAFYLCASSIVAGPGGTQYFGPGTRLLVL.

This clone was recorded a few times. The sequenced fragment ends 3 residues before the CDR3 boundary, so the rest is inferred from the germline J gene. The chain uses TRBV11-2 and TRBJ1-3, with D possibly TRBD1 on 6 matching bases. The CDR3 consists of 15 residues. V was trimmed by 3 bases and J by 0 bases, leaving 9 bases between them. Germline V lookup: CDR1 SGHAT, CDR2 FQNNGV. The covered CDR3 bases are TGTGCCAGCAGCTTGAAGGGGGACTCTGGAAACACC. It yields the protein CASSLKGDSGNT. The CDR3 reads in full as CASSLKGDSGNTIYF.

This clone has more than one count but fewer than ten. The read stops 3 residues short of the end of the CDR3; the missing end is completed from the germline J gene. This chain connects TRBV7-9 to TRBJ1-2, with D possibly TRBD1 on 5 matching bases. Germline CDR1 is SEHNR and CDR2 is FQNEAQ (reference sequence). The CDR3 length is 12 residues. V was cut by 4 bases and J by 7 bases, with 10 bases left in between. CDR3 in amino acids: CASSSPGGGYTF. CDR3 DNA (partial): TGTGCCAGCAGCTCCCCCGGGGGTGGC.